Each of the 9 T cell receptor beta chains below was sequenced from the same sample in a study of blood T cell repertoires in COVID-19. The table came from immunoSEQ multiplex PCR; TCRdb's copy has only in-frame clones and leaves some out. The sample has approximately 240,000 clones, about 90% seen once. Sequencing input: peripheral blood. The receptor set was obtained from a woman under 40 who had recovered from COVID-19.

The chain uses TRBV19 and TRBJ2-3; a possible D gene is TRBD1 (5 bases). The CDR3 consists of 13 residues. V was trimmed by 7 bases and J by 2 bases, leaving 10 bases between them. CDR1 LNHDA and CDR2 SQIVND come from the germline V gene (reference sequence). The CDR3 sequence: CASNPTATDTQYF. The CDR3, as DNA: TGTGCCAGTAACCCGACAGCCACAGATACGCAGTATTTT.

The chain links TRBV14 to TRBJ1-1; D possibly corresponds to TRBD1 (5 bases). Per germline, CDR1 SGHDN and CDR2 FVKESK. V dropped 4 bases and J dropped 0 bases, with 15 bases sitting between them. The CDR3 covers 16 residues. This CDR3 is CASSLGLGLLNTEAFF. CDR3 bases: TGTGCCAGCAGCCTAGGCCTGGGGCTTTTGAACACTGAAGCTTTCTTT.

This chain joins TRBV12-5 and TRBJ1-2; no clear D gene. The germline V and J ends were trimmed by 1 base and 4 bases, with 13 bases remaining between them. Germline V gene lookup returns CDR1 LGHNT and CDR2 FRNRAP. This CDR3 is built from 15 residues. CDR3 in DNA: TGTGCTAGTGGTTTGGCAGTTTCCTCGGGCTATGGCTACACCTTC. Encoded protein: CASGLAVSSGYGYTF.

The chain carries TRBV29-1 and TRBJ1-2; perhaps TRBD1 as D (5 bases). V was shortened by 6 bases and J by 4 bases, with 12 bases between the two germline ends. CDR1 and CDR2 from the germline V gene are SQVTM and ANQGSEA. This CDR3 contains 12 residues. In nucleotides, the CDR3 is TGCAGCGTGTTGACAGAGAGCTATGGCTACACCTTC. This codes for CSVLTESYGYTF.

CDR3 in DNA: TGTGCCAGCAGCGAAGGGAGTAACAATGAGCAGTTCTTC. Protein sequence: CASSEGSNNEQFF. J is TRBJ2-1 and V is TRBV5-4; possibly TRBD2 for D (5 bases). This CDR3 has 13 amino acids. CDR1 is SGHNT, CDR2 YYREEE, per germline (reference sequence). V was shortened by 4 bases and J by 5 bases, with 10 bases between the two germline ends.

The rearrangement links TRBV12-5 to TRBJ1-1; 9 bases are a match to TRBD1. J gave up 1 base and V 6 bases, and 3 bases lay outside the gene matches. This CDR3 region has 14 residues. Germline values: CDR1 LGHNT, CDR2 FRNRAP. The CDR3 bases are TGTGCTAGTGGCACGACAGGGGGGAACACTGAAGCTTTCTTT. Translated: CASGTTGGNTEAFF.

The chain uses TRBV3-1 (or the pseudogene TRBV3-2) and TRBJ2-1; TRBD2 matches at 9 bases. CDR3 length: 14 amino acids. Germline assignment: CDR1 LGHDT and CDR2 YNNKEL (reference sequence). V trimming: 4 bases; J trimming: 6 bases; junction bases outside the gene matches: 4. This chain's CDR3 is CASSLRGGRNEQFF. The CDR3, as DNA: TGTGCCAGCAGCCTGCGGGGGGGCCGCAATGAGCAGTTCTTC.

This chain connects TRBV11-2 to TRBJ1-3, with D unresolved. V was pared by 5 bases and J by 7 bases, with 9 bases between. Germline V gives CDR1 SGHAT, CDR2 FQNNGV. The CDR3 length is 12 residues. CDR3 residues: CASSPTRNTIYF. The CDR3 DNA is TGTGCCAGCAGCCCAACTCGGAACACCATATATTTT.

This CDR3 reads CSYAGVNEAFF. In DNA form, the CDR3 reads TGCAGTTACGCCGGGGTTAATGAAGCTTTCTTT. The chain joins TRBV29-1 to TRBJ1-1; D uncertain. Germline V gene data show CDR1 as SQVTM and CDR2 as ANQGSEA. CDR3 length equals 11 residues. Full variable domain (outside the CDR3, taken from reference TRBV29-1 and TRBJ1-1): SAVISQKPSRDICQRGTSLTIQCQVDSQVTMMFWYRQQPGQSLTLIATANQGSEATYESGFVIDKFPISRPNLTFSTLTVSNMSPEDSSIYLCSYAGVNEAFFGQGTRLTVV.